The 23 T cell receptor beta chains below were found in one sample sequenced in a study of Graves' ophthalmopathy and Graves' hyperthyroidism. RNA transcripts yielded amplified TCR beta CDR3 regions. HTBI-primed RT-PCR formed the first round, and a multiplex PCR formed the second. Using its own MiXCR run on the multiplex PCR reads, TCRdb lists one record per CDR3 protein. The repertoire holds 45,000 to 60,000 distinct CDR3 sequences, with more than 40% as singletons. Input material: peripheral blood. The receptors here all came from an adult woman with Graves' ophthalmopathy.

The rearrangement joins TRBV19 to TRBJ1-2; tentatively, D is TRBD1 (5 bases). Germline CDR1 is LNHDA and CDR2 is SQIVND (reference sequence). The CDR3 spans 13 residues. Trimming removed 4 bases at V and 1 base at J, with 7 bases between. CDR3: CASSSGGNYGYTF. CDR3 sequence (DNA): TGTGCCAGTAGTAGTGGGGGTAACTATGGCTACACCTTC.

A note on this clonotype: A much larger clone lies a single base off, so this may be a read error. The chain uses TRBV28 and TRBJ1-5, with D possibly matching TRBD1 (5 bases). The CDR3 length is 13 residues. Per germline, CDR1 MDHEN and CDR2 SYDVKM. Here the CDR3 DNA reads TGTGGGGGCGGGCCCCATAGCAATCAGCCCCAGCATTTT. Translated: CGGGPHSNQPQHF.

This clonotype came up many times. A much larger clone is a single base away; this may be a read error. The chain uses TRBV20-1 and TRBJ2-7, with 10 bases identical to TRBD2. After removal of 0 bases from V and 5 bases from J, the junction contained 13 bases not matched to a gene. The CDR3 extends over 17 amino acids. CDR1 is DFQATT and CDR2 is SNEGSKA in the germline V gene (reference sequence). DNA for the CDR3: TGCAGTGCTAGAGATTGGCTAGCGGGAGCAGGCGCCCACGAGCAGTACTTC. Translated, it gives CSARDWLAGAGAHEQYF.

This clonotype came up many times. This rearrangement joins TRBV9 to TRBJ1-2, with D tentatively TRBD1 (6 bases). CDR3 length: 14 amino acids. V dropped 6 bases and J dropped 2 bases, with 14 bases sitting between them. CDR1 and CDR2 (germline): SGDLS, YYNGEE. The CDR3 nucleotides read TGTGCCAGCACCCTGGACAGTGCCAACTATGGCTACACCTTC. As protein: CASTLDSANYGYTF.

CDR3 DNA: TGTGCCTGGAGTCTGAGGTCCGATCAGCCCCAGCATTTT. Amino acids: CAWSLRSDQPQHF. The V call is TRBV30, the J call TRBJ1-5; D uncertain. Germline CDR1 is GTSNPN and CDR2 is SVGIG (reference sequence). This CDR3 has 13 amino acids. The V gene lost 2 bases and the J gene lost 5 bases, with 10 bases spanning the gap.

The chain uses TRBV7-4 and TRBJ2-1; 7 positions match TRBD1. Germline V gives CDR1 SGHVT, CDR2 SQSDAQ. CDR3 length equals 15 residues. Germline trimming cut 1 base from V and 1 base from J; bases unmatched to any gene: 1. CDR3: CASSLGRGSYNEQFF. CDR3 DNA: TGTGCCAGCAGCTTAGGCAGGGGGTCCTACAATGAGCAGTTCTTC.

Relative to its sample, this clonotype is medium-sized. This rearrangement joins TRBV10-2 to TRBJ2-1; 9 bases agree with TRBD1. The junction had 9 bases not matched to a gene; V was cut back by 8 bases and J by 7 bases. The CDR3 contains 14 residues. CDR1 is WSHSY, CDR2 SAAADI, per germline. CDR3 loop: CASGNRGRGNEQFF. CDR3 nucleotides: TGCGCCAGCGGAAACAGGGGGCGAGGGAATGAGCAGTTCTTC.

This clonotype was detected ten times or more. The gene calls are TRBV7-8 and TRBJ2-1; 9 nucleotides line up with TRBD2. V trimming: 1 base; J trimming: 9 bases; junction bases outside the gene matches: 10. This CDR3 contains 16 residues. The germline CDR1 and CDR2 sequences are SGHVS and FQNEAQ. The CDR3 nucleotides are TGTGCCAGCAGCTTAGGAGGTAGCGGGAGTCCGCCTGAGCAGTTCTTC. Protein product: CASSLGGSGSPPEQFF.

This sequence joins TRBV20-1 and TRBJ2-1; 9 positions match TRBD2. This CDR3 region has 15 residues. Germline V gene data show CDR1 as DFQATT and CDR2 as SNEGSKA (reference sequence). J lost 2 bases, V lost 2 bases, and 4 bases had no gene match. The CDR3 loop is CSARIAGAPYNEQFF. The CDR3 nucleotides read TGCAGTGCTAGAATAGCGGGAGCCCCCTACAATGAGCAGTTCTTC.

For this clonotype: Here the CDR3 omits its conserved ending phenylalanine or tryptophan, so a read error is the likely source. CDR3 region: CASSFTGIGELFL. CDR3 DNA sequence: TGTGCCAGCAGTTTCACAGGGATCGGGGAGCTGTTTCTT. This rearrangement joins TRBV28 to TRBJ2-2; TRBD1 might be the D (6 bases). V was cut by 3 bases and J by 7 bases, with 9 bases left in between. CDR3 length: 13 amino acids. CDR1 is MDHEN, CDR2 SYDVKM, per germline.

The rearrangement uses TRBV20-1 and TRBJ2-4; TRBD2 agrees at 7 bases. The CDR3 contains 14 residues. CDR1 is DFQATT, CDR2 SNEGSKA, per germline (reference sequence). With 5 bases clipped from V and 7 bases from J, the junction kept 11 bases outside the gene matches. The CDR3 DNA sequence: TGCAGTGCTTATCCAGGACTAGGGACGAACATTCAGTACTTC. Translated, it gives CSAYPGLGTNIQYF.

Judged by abundance, this clonotype is medium-sized. The V gene is TRBV29-1, the J gene TRBJ2-7; no definite D call. Per the germline V gene, CDR1 is SQVTM and CDR2 is ANQGSEA. Trimming took 6 bases from V and 0 from J, leaving 6 bases between them. The CDR3 extends over 11 amino acids. The CDR3 coding sequence is TGCAGCGTCGAGGACTCCTACGAGCAGTACTTC. Translated: CSVEDSYEQYF.

This clonotype was counted ten times or more. This rearrangement joins TRBV20-1 to TRBJ1-6; 9 bases match TRBD1. The V gene's germline CDR1 is DFQATT and CDR2 SNEGSKA (reference sequence). Losses at the gene ends were 0 bases for V and 3 bases for J; bases not matched to a gene: 6. This CDR3 contains 17 residues. The CDR3 nucleotides read TGCAGTGCTAGAGATCCAGCGACAGGGGGCTATAATTCACCCCTCCACTTT. This translates into CSARDPATGGYNSPLHF.

This clonotype was counted many times. The genes are TRBV6-4 and TRBJ2-1; D not certain. This CDR3 contains 13 residues. Trimming stripped 6 bases from V and 2 bases from J, with 8 bases between. CDR1 and CDR2 from the germline V gene are MRHNA and SNTAGT. Here the CDR3 DNA reads TGTGCCAGCAGCCCTGGAGCCTACAATGAGCAGTTCTTC. Protein: CASSPGAYNEQFF.

This clonotype came up many times. The chain links TRBV15 to TRBJ2-1; either TRBD1 or TRBD2 may fit D (5 bases each). Trimming removed 8 bases from V and 0 bases from J, with 11 bases in between. There are 14 residues in the CDR3. Germline V gene lookup returns CDR1 LNHNV and CDR2 YYDKDF (reference sequence). CDR3 residues: CATGGMGSYNEQFF. The DNA for the CDR3 is TGTGCCACCGGGGGAATGGGCTCCTACAATGAGCAGTTCTTC.

The J gene is TRBJ2-1, the V gene TRBV7-9, with D tentatively TRBD2 (6 bases). Trimming took 5 bases from V and 3 from J, leaving 17 bases between them. This CDR3 is built from 16 residues. The germline CDR1 and CDR2 sequences are SEHNR and FQNEAQ (reference sequence). As DNA, the CDR3 is TGTGCCAGCAGCCCCCTCTTGACTAGTAACTACAATGAGCAGTTCTTC. Its protein is CASSPLLTSNYNEQFF.

The chain has TRBV7-3 and TRBJ2-5; 7 bases are a match to TRBD1. Germline CDR1 is SGHTA and CDR2 is FQGTGA. Trimming cost V 1 base and J 5 bases; bases outside gene matches: 10. This CDR3 is built from 16 residues. The CDR3 region has the DNA TGTGCCAGCAGCTTAAGATACGGAGAGGGGGCGGAGACCCAGTACTTC. Translated: CASSLRYGEGAETQYF.

CDR3 amino acids: CASSQGEGVGVNTEAFF. DNA for the CDR3: TGCGCCAGCAGCCAAGGGGAAGGGGTCGGGGTGAACACTGAAGCTTTCTTT. The chain combines TRBV4-1 with TRBJ1-1; possibly TRBD1 for D (5 bases). The V end lost 1 base, the J end lost 0 bases, and 15 bases lay between the germline ends. Germline loops: CDR1 MGHRA, CDR2 YSYEKL. This CDR3 is built from 17 residues.

V gene TRBV29-1 combines with J gene TRBJ1-1; the D is unclear. Per the germline V gene, CDR1 is SQVTM and CDR2 is ANQGSEA. The CDR3 has 14 amino acids. The V end was cut by 3 bases, the J end by 0 bases, with 11 bases between. The CDR3: CSVETTRMNTEAFF. The CDR3 bases are TGCAGCGTTGAGACGACAAGGATGAACACTGAAGCTTTCTTT.

This clonotype came up many times. V gene TRBV3-1 combines with J gene TRBJ1-2; D is unclear. CDR1 and CDR2 from the germline V gene are LGHDT and YNNKEL (reference sequence). V was shortened by 3 bases and J by 8 bases, with 10 bases between the two germline ends. CDR3 length: 12 residues. CDR3: CASSHTSKGYTF. CDR3 DNA sequence: TGTGCCAGCAGCCATACATCGAAAGGCTACACCTTC.

This sequence joins TRBV19 and TRBJ1-6, with D maybe TRBD1 (5 bases). CDR1 and CDR2 from the germline V gene are LNHDA and SQIVND (reference sequence). Trimming took off 7 bases at V and 0 bases at J, with 13 bases between the two ends. CDR3 length: 16 residues. CDR3 DNA sequence: TGTGCCAGTACTCCAGGGCTGAGCTCCTATAATTCACCCCTCCACTTT. It yields the protein CASTPGLSSYNSPLHF.

This clonotype was seen only a few times. A read error may be the cause here, since a much bigger clone is one base away. V gene TRBV6-2 or TRBV6-3 combines with J gene TRBJ1-1; D not resolved. The CDR3 extends over 11 amino acids. The germline CDR1 and CDR2 sequences are MNHEY and SVGEGT. CDR3 amino acids: CASSYPTEALF. As DNA, the CDR3 is TGTGCCAGCAGTTACCCCACTGAAGCTCTCTTT.

This clonotype was counted at least ten times. The rearrangement joins TRBV4-3 to TRBJ2-7, with 7 bases lining up with TRBD2. The CDR3 runs to 13 residues. Germline assignment: CDR1 LGHNA and CDR2 YSLEER. The junction had 1 base not matched to a gene; V was cut back by 0 bases and J by 5 bases. CDR3 sequence: CASSQDSGHEQYF. In DNA form, the CDR3 reads TGCGCCAGCAGCCAAGATAGCGGGCACGAGCAGTACTTC.